The following is a TCR beta chain sequence with its context. Its antigen is still unknown. Germline-derived CDR1 and CDR2 are SSHAT and FNYEAQ (reference sequence). This CDR3 region has 13 residues. Between the trimmed V and J ends, which lost 5 bases and 0 bases, there was a span of 7 bases. Here immunoSEQ multiplex PCR was the method, and the copy in TCRdb shows in-frame clones only, minus some. The table has about 120,000 clones, 86% seen once; the top ten hold 17%. This sample was included in a study of T cell responses to AZD1222 COVID-19 vaccine. Whole-study results and caveats: Reportedly, nearly half the spike-specific TCRs target unmutated variant regions. Compared with day 0, the breadth and depth of the Spike-specific TCR repertoire rose significantly after two doses of AZD1222. Baseline serostatus was positive in only six AZD1222 recipients.

The receptor was derived from an adult who received the AZD1222 COVID-19 vaccine. J is TRBJ2-5 and V is TRBV7-7; TRBD2 is a possible D gene (6 bases). Sequenced here: peripheral blood, sampled 28 days after the second AZD1222 dose. The chain's CDR3 is CASSRGNQETQYF. Written as DNA, the CDR3 is TGTGCCAGCAGCCGGGGGAACCAAGAGACCCAGTACTTC.